This T cell receptor beta chain was profiled in a study of CD8 T cells in ankylosing spondylitis. TCRdb passed the 5' RACE reads through MiXCR, listing each CDR3 protein once. The profile covers under 200,000 distinct CDR3 sequences, with around a tenth appearing a single time and 25% to 30% taken by the ten largest. At least ten counts were recorded for this clonotype. V shed 2 bases and J 6 bases; nucleotides not matched to a gene: 8. The CDR3 length is 16 residues. Germline V gives CDR1 SGHAT, CDR2 FQNNGV. The rearrangement links TRBV11-2 to TRBJ2-1; the match to TRBD1 covers 9 bases. The material sequenced was blood, either unsorted or a sorted T cell fraction (not recorded which). The source of this sequence is a male donor with ankylosing spondylitis or in good health (not recorded which). As DNA, the CDR3 is TGTGCCAGCAGCTTATCAAGGGGACAGGGCCGCAATGAGCAGTTCTTC. It encodes CASSLSRGQGRNEQFF.